These T cell receptor beta chains were read from a single sample in a study of T cell repertoires in aging, cancer and after chemotherapy. A single record per CDR3 protein comes from TCRdb applying MiXCR to the multiplex PCR reads. This table holds about 2,000 distinct CDR3 sequences, 20% to 30% found once. Sequenced: blood. These receptors came from a human donor with a solid tumor. CDR3s include the opening cysteine and the closing phenylalanine or tryptophan. A D gene is named only where the DNA matches it firmly. Clone sizes are given selectively: once, few, many, or a class where the clone is expanded.

cdr3_nt cdr3_aa d_call v_call clone_size j_call
TGTGCCAGCAGTACCCACACTAGCCGCGAGCAGTACTTC CASSTHTSREQYF - TRBV28 few TRBJ2-7
TGTGCCAGCAGTGGAATACAGGACGGCGATGGCTACACCTTC CASSGIQDGDGYTF - TRBV25-1 - TRBJ1-2
TGTGCCAGTAGTATAGTTAGGGATCCAGAGACCCAGTACTTC CASSIVRDPETQYF - TRBV19 - TRBJ2-5
TGTGCCAGCAGCCCCCAGAACCTGAGCTCCTACGAGCAGTACTTC CASSPQNLSSYEQYF - TRBV11-1 few TRBJ2-7
TGTGCCAGCAGTGAAGCCGTTGCAGGGGGCACCGAAGCTTTCTTT CASSEAVAGGTEAFF TRBD1 TRBV2 - TRBJ1-1
TGTGCCAGCAGCCCTTCCTACCTGCATGAGGGATCAGAGACCCAGTACTTC CASSPSYLHEGSETQYF - TRBV27 large TRBJ2-5
TGTGCCAGCAGTGACAGGGAAAGGGGCTATGGCTACACCTTC CASSDRERGYGYTF TRBD1 TRBV6-2/TRBV6-3 medium-sized TRBJ1-2
TGCGCCAGCACCCCAACTAGCGGGAGAATAGATACGCAGTATTTT CASTPTSGRIDTQYF TRBD2 TRBV10-2 hyperexpanded TRBJ2-3
TGTGCCAGCAGCTCAACCGGGACAGGGGGCCCAGATACGCAGTATTTT CASSSTGTGGPDTQYF TRBD1 TRBV7-8 - TRBJ2-3
TGTGCCAGCAGTACTAGCCAAGAGACCCAGTACTTC CASSTSQETQYF - TRBV2 - TRBJ2-5
TGCAGCGTTGAAGGTAGAACAGGGGGCCGGGAAAAACTGTTTTTT CSVEGRTGGREKLFF TRBD1 TRBV29-1 medium-sized TRBJ1-4
TGCGCCAGCAGCCAAGATTTTGGCGGGAGGATCGACGAGCAGTACTTC CASSQDFGGRIDEQYF TRBD2 TRBV4-3 - TRBJ2-7
TGCAGTGCTAGGGGACTAGCGGCCCAAGAGACCCAGTACTTC CSARGLAAQETQYF TRBD2 TRBV20-1 medium-sized TRBJ2-5
TGCAGTGCTCGAGCGGGAGGGCCTTGGTACGAGCGGTACTTT CSARAGGPWYERYF TRBD2 TRBV20-1 - TRBJ2-7
TGTGCCAGCAGTTTAGCGTTGGCGGCAGGAGACACAGATACGCAGTATTTT CASSLALAAGDTDTQYF - TRBV27 medium-sized TRBJ2-3
TGCGCCAGCAGCCAAGATCCAGGGGTCCCCTACGAGCAGTACTTC CASSQDPGVPYEQYF - TRBV4-3 medium-sized TRBJ2-7
TGTGCCATCAGTGAGTCGATTTTGGCCACAGATACGCAGTATTTT CAISESILATDTQYF - TRBV10-3 few TRBJ2-3
TGTGCCAGCAGTCACAGATTGAATGAGCAGTTCTTC CASSHRLNEQFF - TRBV12-3/TRBV12-4 medium-sized TRBJ2-1
TGTGCCAGCAGTGCAGGGGGAGGTAATTCACCCCTCCACTTT CASSAGGGNSPLHF TRBD1 TRBV6-1 medium-sized TRBJ1-6
TGCAGTGCTAGAGCGGGTTGGTACACTGAAGCTTTCTTT CSARAGWYTEAFF - TRBV20-1 medium-sized TRBJ1-1
TGTGCCAGTAGTTCGGACAGAAATCAGCCCCAGCATTTT CASSSDRNQPQHF - TRBV19 medium-sized TRBJ1-5
TGTGCCAGCAGTTACTCATTGAGCAACCATGGCTACACCTTC CASSYSLSNHGYTF - TRBV6-5 medium-sized TRBJ1-2
TGCAGCGTTCCCGGGACAGGGCTCTACGAGCAGTACTTC CSVPGTGLYEQYF TRBD1 TRBV29-1 - TRBJ2-7
TGCGCCAGCACCTCAAGGGGGAGACCTGGAAACACCATATATTTT CASTSRGRPGNTIYF - TRBV10-1 medium-sized TRBJ1-3
TGTGCCAGCAGTTCTCCTAGGACTAGCGGATACGAGCAGTACTTC CASSSPRTSGYEQYF TRBD2 TRBV6-2/TRBV6-3 - TRBJ2-7
TGCAGTAGCACAGAAACCGCGGACACTGAAGCTTTCTTT CSSTETADTEAFF - TRBV20-1 few TRBJ1-1
TGTGCTAGTGGTTCCGGGGACAGGGGGGAGACCCAGTACTTC CASGSGDRGETQYF TRBD1 TRBV12-5 medium-sized TRBJ2-5
TGTGCCAGCAGCCCAGGGGGGACGACAGACTATGGCTACACCTTC CASSPGGTTDYGYTF TRBD1 TRBV7-9 - TRBJ1-2
TGCAGTGCAGCACTAGCGGGAGGACTGGTTAAACGTTACGAGCAGTACTTC CSAALAGGLVKRYEQYF TRBD2 TRBV20-1 medium-sized TRBJ2-7
TGCAGCGTTGAAGATATCCGGGATGAGCAGTTCTTC CSVEDIRDEQFF - TRBV29-1 large TRBJ2-1
TGTGCCAGCAGTGACTGGGACAGGGCATCCTATGGCTACACCTTC CASSDWDRASYGYTF TRBD1 TRBV6-5 - TRBJ1-2
TGTGCTAGTGGCCCTGACAGGGGATGGCACGAGCAGTACTTC CASGPDRGWHEQYF TRBD1 TRBV12-5 - TRBJ2-7
TGTGCCAGCTCACAGGGGGCCCTCAACTATGGCTACACCTTC CASSQGALNYGYTF TRBD1 TRBV18 medium-sized TRBJ1-2
TGTGCCACCAGTGCCGGGACTAGCGGGCCAAGCACAGATACGCAGTATTTT CATSAGTSGPSTDTQYF TRBD2 TRBV24-1 medium-sized TRBJ2-3
TGCAGTGCTAGGGGCCAGGGGGGCTCAGATACGCAGTATTTT CSARGQGGSDTQYF - TRBV20-1 medium-sized TRBJ2-3
TGTGCCACCAAGGGCGGCACCGGGGAGCTGTTTTTT CATKGGTGELFF - TRBV19 medium-sized TRBJ2-2
TGTGCCAGTACCCCCAGGGAAATGGGCAATCAGCCCCAGCATTTT CASTPREMGNQPQHF - TRBV19 medium-sized TRBJ1-5
TGTGCCTCGACGACAGGGGCGTCCTACGAGCAGTACTTC CASTTGASYEQYF TRBD1 TRBV30 large TRBJ2-7
TGTGCCAGCAGTTACCGAAACGGCCGTACCTACGAGCAGTACTTC CASSYRNGRTYEQYF - TRBV6-5 - TRBJ2-7
TGTGCCACCAATGACAGGGTAGGGTCCTATGGCTACACCTTC CATNDRVGSYGYTF TRBD1 TRBV25-1 once TRBJ1-2
TGTGCCAGCAGCTTGGAGTATGGCGGGCTGAACACCGGGGAGCTGTTTTTT CASSLEYGGLNTGELFF - TRBV7-2 few TRBJ2-2
TGCAGCGTTGAAGAACGAGGGACTGGAAACACCATATATTTT CSVEERGTGNTIYF - TRBV29-1 large TRBJ1-3
TGCGCCAGCAGCCACCCCGGGGGGGGAATGAACAATGAGCAGTTCTTC CASSHPGGGMNNEQFF TRBD2 TRBV4-3 medium-sized TRBJ2-1
TGTGCCAGCAGTTCCGCAGGGAGTTCCTACGAGCAGTACTTC CASSSAGSSYEQYF - TRBV12-3/TRBV12-4 medium-sized TRBJ2-7
TGTGCCAGCAGTGAGTATCCCGCAGATACGCAGTATTTT CASSEYPADTQYF - TRBV6-1 large TRBJ2-3
TGTGCCAGCAGCTTAGGGGCGGGTCTCAATCAGCCCCAGCATTTT CASSLGAGLNQPQHF - TRBV7-8 - TRBJ1-5
TGTGCCAGCAGCCGTCGGACAGGGGGCAGGGAGCGTCTCTACGAGCAGTACTTC CASSRRTGGRERLYEQYF TRBD1 TRBV6-5 medium-sized TRBJ2-7
TGTGCCAGTAGTTTAACCGGGACAGATTACTACGAGCAGTACTTC CASSLTGTDYYEQYF TRBD1 TRBV19 - TRBJ2-7
TGTGCCGGCAGCCAAGGGTTAGCGGGAGAAGAGACCCAGTACTTC CAGSQGLAGEETQYF TRBD2 TRBV11-1 - TRBJ2-5
TGTGCCAGCAGCCCTCCGGGACTAGCGGGAGGCAATGAGCAGTTCTTC CASSPPGLAGGNEQFF TRBD2 TRBV6-2/TRBV6-3 medium-sized TRBJ2-1
TGTGCCAGCAGCTTAAGGGGGGAGGGCCCCTACGAGCAGTACTTC CASSLRGEGPYEQYF TRBD2 TRBV7-3 once TRBJ2-7
TGTGCCTGGGGGCGGGGCTCAGAAGCTTTCTTT CAWGRGSEAFF - TRBV30 - TRBJ1-1
TGCGCCAGCAGCTGGACAGGTTCTGGAAACACCATATATTTT CASSWTGSGNTIYF TRBD1 TRBV5-1 - TRBJ1-3
TGTGCCAGCAGCTTAGATCCGGCTAGCACAGATACGCAGTATTTT CASSLDPASTDTQYF - TRBV11-2 - TRBJ2-3
TGTGCCAGCAGGCCGGGGCCGGGACAGGCCTACAATGAGCAGTTCTTC CASRPGPGQAYNEQFF TRBD1 TRBV27 medium-sized TRBJ2-1
TGCAGTGCTAGACAACAGGGGGCACGGGAGCAGTACTTC CSARQQGAREQYF TRBD1 TRBV20-1 medium-sized TRBJ2-7
TGCAGTGCTAGACCCAAAACAGGGGAAATTCTCTACGAGCAGTACTTC CSARPKTGEILYEQYF TRBD1 TRBV20-1 medium-sized TRBJ2-7
TGTGCCAGCAGTCGAGGGCCCAACTATGGCTACACCTTC CASSRGPNYGYTF - TRBV6-1 - TRBJ1-2